The subject of this entry is one T cell receptor (beta chain). Germline V gene lookup returns CDR1 SQVTM and CDR2 ANQGSEA. The CDR3 loop spans 13 amino acids. V gave up 3 bases and J gave up 7 bases; unmatched junction bases: 4. In the authors' workflow: Reference gene primer amplification gave estimated nucleated cell counts. The data were produced by immunoSEQ multiplex PCR, yet TCRdb's version contains in-frame clones alone and is incomplete. V and J calls and clone size follow that table, whereas D and trimming were derived from the DNA. Of 250,000 to 350,000 clones in the sample, 92% were seen once. Which cohort a participant joined came from the clinical history participants gave. Resolution of symptoms, clearance, or two negative PCRs was present in recovered Cohort 3 donors. The data are from a study of blood T cell repertoires in COVID-19. For the study at large: The United States, Italy and Spain supplied acute and convalescent COVID-19 samples.

Sequencing used PBMCs or T cells enriched from blood (not recorded which). This rearrangement joins TRBV29-1 to TRBJ2-2; 8 nucleotides line up with TRBD1. The TCR comes from a woman aged 30 to 39 who had recovered from COVID-19. CDR3 nucleotides: TGCAGCGTTGACAGGGGGCTTAACGGGGAGCTGTTTTTT. Translating it yields CSVDRGLNGELFF.